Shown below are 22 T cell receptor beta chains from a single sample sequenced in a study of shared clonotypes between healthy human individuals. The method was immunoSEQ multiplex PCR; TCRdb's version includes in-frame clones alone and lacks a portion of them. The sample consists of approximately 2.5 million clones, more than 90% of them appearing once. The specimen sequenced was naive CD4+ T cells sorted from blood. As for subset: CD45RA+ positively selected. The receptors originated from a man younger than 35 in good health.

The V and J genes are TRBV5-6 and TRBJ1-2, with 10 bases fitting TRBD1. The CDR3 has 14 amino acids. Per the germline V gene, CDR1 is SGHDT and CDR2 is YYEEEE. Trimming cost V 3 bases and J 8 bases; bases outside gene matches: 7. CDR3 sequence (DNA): TGTGCCAGCAGCTCCAGGACAGGGGGGAAGGGCTACACCTTC. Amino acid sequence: CASSSRTGGKGYTF.

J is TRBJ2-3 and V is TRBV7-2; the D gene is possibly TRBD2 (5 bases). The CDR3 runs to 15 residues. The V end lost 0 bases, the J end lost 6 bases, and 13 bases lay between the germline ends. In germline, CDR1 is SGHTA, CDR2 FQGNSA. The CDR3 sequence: CASSLATGFADTQYF. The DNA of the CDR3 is TGTGCCAGCAGCTTAGCGACGGGATTCGCCGATACGCAGTATTTT.

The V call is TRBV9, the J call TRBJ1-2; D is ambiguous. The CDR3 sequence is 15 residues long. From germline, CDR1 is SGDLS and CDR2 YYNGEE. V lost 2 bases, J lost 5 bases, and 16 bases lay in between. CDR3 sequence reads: CASSVGKHTQYGYTF. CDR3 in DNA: TGTGCCAGCAGCGTGGGCAAACACACCCAGTATGGCTACACCTTC.

The CDR3 bases are TGTGCCAGCAGTGCAACTAGCGGGGGGCCAGATACGCAGTATTTT. It yields the protein CASSATSGGPDTQYF. This chain joins TRBV6-4 and TRBJ2-3, with 12 positions matching TRBD2. The CDR3 is 15 residues long. Germline CDR1 MRHNA, CDR2 SNTAGT. Trimming took 4 bases from V and 4 from J; bases not matched to a gene: 3.

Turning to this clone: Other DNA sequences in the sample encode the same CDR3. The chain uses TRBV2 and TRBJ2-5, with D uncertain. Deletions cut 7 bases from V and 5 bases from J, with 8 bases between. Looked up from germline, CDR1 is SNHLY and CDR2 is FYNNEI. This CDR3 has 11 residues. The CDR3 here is CASTLSETQYF. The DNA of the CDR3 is TGTGCCAGCACCCTTAGCGAGACCCAGTACTTC.

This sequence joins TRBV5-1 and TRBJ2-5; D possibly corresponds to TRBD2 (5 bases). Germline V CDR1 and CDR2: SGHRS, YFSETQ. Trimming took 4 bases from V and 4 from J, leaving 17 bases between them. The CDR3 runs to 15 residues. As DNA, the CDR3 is TGCGCCAGCAGCCCGGACTGGCCTTCCGGAGAGACCCAGTACTTC. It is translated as CASSPDWPSGETQYF.

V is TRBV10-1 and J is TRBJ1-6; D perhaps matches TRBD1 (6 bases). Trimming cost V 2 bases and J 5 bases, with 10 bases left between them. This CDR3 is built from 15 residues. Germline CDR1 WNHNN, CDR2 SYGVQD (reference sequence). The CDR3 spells CASSELTGNNSPLHF. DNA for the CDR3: TGCGCCAGCAGTGAGCTTACAGGGAATAATTCACCCCTCCACTTT.

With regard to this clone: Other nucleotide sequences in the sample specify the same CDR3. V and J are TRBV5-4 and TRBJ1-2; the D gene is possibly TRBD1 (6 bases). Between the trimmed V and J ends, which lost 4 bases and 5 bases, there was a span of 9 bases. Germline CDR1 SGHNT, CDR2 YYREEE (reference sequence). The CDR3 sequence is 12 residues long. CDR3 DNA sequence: TGTGCCAGCAGCCCAGGGGAATATGGCTACACCTTC. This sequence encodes CASSPGEYGYTF.

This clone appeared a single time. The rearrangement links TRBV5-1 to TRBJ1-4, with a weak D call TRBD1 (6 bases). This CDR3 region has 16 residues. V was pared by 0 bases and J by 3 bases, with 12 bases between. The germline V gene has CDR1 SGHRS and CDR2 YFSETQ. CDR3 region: CASSLVPDSANEKLFF. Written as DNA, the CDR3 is TGCGCCAGCAGCTTGGTCCCGGACAGCGCTAATGAAAAACTGTTTTTT.

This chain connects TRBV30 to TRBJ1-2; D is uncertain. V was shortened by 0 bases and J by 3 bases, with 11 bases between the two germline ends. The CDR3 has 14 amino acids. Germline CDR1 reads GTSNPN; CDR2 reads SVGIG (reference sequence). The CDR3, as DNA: TGTGCCTGGAGTGTACGTGACAACCACTATGGCTACACCTTC. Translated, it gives CAWSVRDNHYGYTF.

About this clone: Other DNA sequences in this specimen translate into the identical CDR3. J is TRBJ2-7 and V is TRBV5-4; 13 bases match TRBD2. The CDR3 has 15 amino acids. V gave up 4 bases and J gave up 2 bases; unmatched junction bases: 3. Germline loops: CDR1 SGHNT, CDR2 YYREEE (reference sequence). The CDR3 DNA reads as TGTGCCAGCAGCAGAGGGACTAGCGGGACCTACGAGCAGTACTTC. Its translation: CASSRGTSGTYEQYF.

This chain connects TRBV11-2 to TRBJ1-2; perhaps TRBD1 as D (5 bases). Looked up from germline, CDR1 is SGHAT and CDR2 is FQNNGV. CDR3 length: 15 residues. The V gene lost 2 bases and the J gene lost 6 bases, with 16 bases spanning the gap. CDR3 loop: CASSLTVTTTDGYTF. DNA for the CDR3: TGTGCCAGCAGCTTAACGGTGACCACGACAGATGGCTACACCTTC.

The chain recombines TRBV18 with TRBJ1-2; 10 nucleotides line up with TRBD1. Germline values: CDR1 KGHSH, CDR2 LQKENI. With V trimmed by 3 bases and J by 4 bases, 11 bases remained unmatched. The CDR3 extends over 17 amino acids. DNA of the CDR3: TGTGCCAGCTCACCTCCGACAGGGGGCGAAGATAGCTATGGCTACACCTTC. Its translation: CASSPPTGGEDSYGYTF.

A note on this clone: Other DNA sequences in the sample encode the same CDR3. This CDR3 is CASSLQGGTYEQYF. The CDR3 DNA sequence: TGTGCCAGCAGCCTCCAGGGGGGGACCTACGAGCAGTACTTC. This chain links TRBV5-4 with TRBJ2-7, with D perhaps matching TRBD1 or TRBD2 (7 bases each). In germline, CDR1 is SGHNT, CDR2 YYREEE (reference sequence). V lost 4 bases and J lost 2, with 13 bases in between. The CDR3 has 14 residues.

CDR3 protein: CASSNPDRGGYGYTF. The CDR3 nucleotides read TGCGCCAGCAGCAACCCGGACAGGGGAGGCTATGGCTACACCTTC. The gene calls are TRBV5-1 and TRBJ1-2; 9 positions agree with TRBD1. The junction had 8 bases not matched to a gene; V was cut back by 4 bases and J by 4 bases. CDR3 length: 15 residues. In germline, CDR1 is SGHRS, CDR2 YFSETQ.

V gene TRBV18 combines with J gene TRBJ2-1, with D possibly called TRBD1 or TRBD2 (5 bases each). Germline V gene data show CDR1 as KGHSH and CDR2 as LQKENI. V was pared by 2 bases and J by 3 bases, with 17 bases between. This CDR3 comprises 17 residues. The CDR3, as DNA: TGTGCCAGCTCACCATCCACGAGGGGAACCTACTACAATGAGCAGTTCTTC. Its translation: CASSPSTRGTYYNEQFF.

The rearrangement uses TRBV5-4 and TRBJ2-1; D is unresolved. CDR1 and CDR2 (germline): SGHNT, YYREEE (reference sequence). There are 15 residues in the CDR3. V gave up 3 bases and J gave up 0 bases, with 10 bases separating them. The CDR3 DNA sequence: TGTGCCAGCAGCTCCCCGACGGGCTCCTACAATGAGCAGTTCTTC. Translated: CASSSPTGSYNEQFF.

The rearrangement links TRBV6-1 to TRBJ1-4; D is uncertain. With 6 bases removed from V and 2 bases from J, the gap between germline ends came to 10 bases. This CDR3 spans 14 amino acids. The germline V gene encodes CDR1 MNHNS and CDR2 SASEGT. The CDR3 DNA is TGTGCCAGCAGGACCGTAGGGACTAATGAAAAACTGTTTTTT. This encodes CASRTVGTNEKLFF.

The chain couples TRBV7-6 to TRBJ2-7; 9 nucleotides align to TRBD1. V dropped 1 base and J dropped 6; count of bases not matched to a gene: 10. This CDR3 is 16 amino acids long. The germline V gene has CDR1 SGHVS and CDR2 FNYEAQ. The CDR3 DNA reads TGTGCCAGCAGCTTAGATGCGGGACAGGGTATCTCCGAGCAGTACTTC. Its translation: CASSLDAGQGISEQYF.

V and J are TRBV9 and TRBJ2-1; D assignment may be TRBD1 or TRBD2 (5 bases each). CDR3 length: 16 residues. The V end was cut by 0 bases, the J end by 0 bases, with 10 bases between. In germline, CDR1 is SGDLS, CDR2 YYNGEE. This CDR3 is CASSVVWGSSYNEQFF. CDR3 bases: TGTGCCAGCAGCGTAGTCTGGGGGAGCTCCTACAATGAGCAGTTCTTC.

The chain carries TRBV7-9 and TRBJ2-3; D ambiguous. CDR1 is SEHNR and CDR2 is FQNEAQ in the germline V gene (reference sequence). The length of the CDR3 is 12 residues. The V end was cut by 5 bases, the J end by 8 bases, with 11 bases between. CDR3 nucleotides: TGTGCCAGCAGCATAACGCAGCTTACGCAGTATTTT. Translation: CASSITQLTQYF.

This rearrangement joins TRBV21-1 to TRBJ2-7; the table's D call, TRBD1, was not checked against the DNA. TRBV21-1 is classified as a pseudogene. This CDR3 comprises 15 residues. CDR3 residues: CASSKVWTGLHEQYF. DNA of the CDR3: TGTGCCAGCAGCAAAGTGTGGACAGGGCTCCACGAGCAGTACTTC.